The present T cell receptor (beta chain) was sequenced within a study of T cells after yellow fever vaccination. General study points: Any FACS-sorted repertoire could hold abundant clonotypes that contaminate it from the bulk population. A large majority of primary-vaccination clones showed up again after the booster (about 97% CD4, around 88% CD8).

V lost 4 bases and J 10 bases, leaving 17 bases between the germline ends. CDR1 and CDR2 (germline): LGHDT, YNNKEL (reference sequence). The CDR3 loop spans 15 amino acids. Only a few counts were recorded for this clonotype. Its antigen is unknown. TCRdb reprocessed the 5' RACE reads via MiXCR and lists one record per CDR3 protein. Among about 580,000 distinct CDR3 sequences listed, about a sixth were seen once. The TCR comes from a man aged 18 to 30 who received the YFV17D yellow fever vaccine. V is TRBV3-1 and J is TRBJ1-6; D is possibly TRBD1 (6 bases). Sequenced material: PBMCs, taken 4 to 6 days after the first yellow fever vaccination. The CDR3 sequence: CASSPQGGVRSPLHF. The CDR3, as DNA: TGTGCCAGCAGCCCCCAAGGGGGGGTTCGGTCACCCCTCCACTTT.